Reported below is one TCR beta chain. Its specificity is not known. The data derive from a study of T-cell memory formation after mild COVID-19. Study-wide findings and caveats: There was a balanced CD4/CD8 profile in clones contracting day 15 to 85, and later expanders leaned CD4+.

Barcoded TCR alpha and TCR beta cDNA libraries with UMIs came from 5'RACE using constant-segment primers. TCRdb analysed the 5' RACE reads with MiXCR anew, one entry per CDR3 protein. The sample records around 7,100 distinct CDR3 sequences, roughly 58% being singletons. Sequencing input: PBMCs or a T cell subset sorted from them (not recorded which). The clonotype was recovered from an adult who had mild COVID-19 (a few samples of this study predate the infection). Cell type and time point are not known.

In DNA, the CDR3 is TGTGCCAGCAGTTACTCGGTTGGGGGCACCGGGGAGCTGTTTTTT. Translating it yields CASSYSVGGTGELFF. This chain uses TRBV6-5 with TRBJ2-2, with D perhaps given as TRBD1 or TRBD2 (5 bases each). The CDR3 is 15 residues long. With 0 bases removed from V and 4 bases from J, the gap between germline ends came to 9 bases. CDR1 is MNHEY, CDR2 SVGAGI, per germline.